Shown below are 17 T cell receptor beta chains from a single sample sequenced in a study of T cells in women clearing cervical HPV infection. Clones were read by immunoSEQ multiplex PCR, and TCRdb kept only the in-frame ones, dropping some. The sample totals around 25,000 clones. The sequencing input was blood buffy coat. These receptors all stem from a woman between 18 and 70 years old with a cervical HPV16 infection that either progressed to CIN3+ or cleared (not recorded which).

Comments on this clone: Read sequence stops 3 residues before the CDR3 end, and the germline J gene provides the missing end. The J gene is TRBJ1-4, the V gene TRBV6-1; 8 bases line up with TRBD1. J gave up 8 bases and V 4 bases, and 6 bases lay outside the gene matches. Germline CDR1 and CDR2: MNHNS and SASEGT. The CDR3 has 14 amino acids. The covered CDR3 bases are TGTGCCAGCAGTGGGGGACAGGTCTACGAAAAA. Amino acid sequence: CASSGGQVYEK. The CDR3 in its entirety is CASSGGQVYEKLFF.

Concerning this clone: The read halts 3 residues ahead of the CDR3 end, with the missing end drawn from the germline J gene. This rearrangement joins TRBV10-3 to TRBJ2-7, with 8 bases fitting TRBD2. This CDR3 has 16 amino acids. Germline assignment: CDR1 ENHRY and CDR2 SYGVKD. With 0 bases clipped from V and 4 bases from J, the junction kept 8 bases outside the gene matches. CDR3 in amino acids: CAISESRGRTPYEQYF. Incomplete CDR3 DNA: TGTGCCATCAGTGAGTCGCGCGGGAGGACCCCTTACGAG.

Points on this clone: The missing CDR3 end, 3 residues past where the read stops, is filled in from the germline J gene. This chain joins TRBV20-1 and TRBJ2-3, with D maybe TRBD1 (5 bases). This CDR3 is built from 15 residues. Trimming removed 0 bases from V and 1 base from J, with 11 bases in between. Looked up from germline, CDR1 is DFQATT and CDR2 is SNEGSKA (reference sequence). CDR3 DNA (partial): TGCAGTGCTAGAGATGCCCAGGGTGGCACAGATACG. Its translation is CSARDAQGGTDT. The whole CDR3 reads CSARDAQGGTDTQYF.

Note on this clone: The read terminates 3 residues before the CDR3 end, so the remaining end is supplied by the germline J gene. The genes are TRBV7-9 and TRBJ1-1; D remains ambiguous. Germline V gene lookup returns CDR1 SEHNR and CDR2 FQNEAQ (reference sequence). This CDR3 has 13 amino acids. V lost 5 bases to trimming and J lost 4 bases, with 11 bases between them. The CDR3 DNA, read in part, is TGTGCCAGCAGCGCTAGGACTTTCACTGAA. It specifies CASSARTFTE. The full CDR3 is CASSARTFTEAFF. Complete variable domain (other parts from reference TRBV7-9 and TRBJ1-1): DTGVSQNPRHKITKRGQNVTFRCDPISEHNRLYWYRQTLGQGPEFLTYFQNEAQLEKSRLLSDRFSAERPKGSFSTLEIQRTEQGDSAMYLCASSARTFTEAFFGQGTRLTVV.

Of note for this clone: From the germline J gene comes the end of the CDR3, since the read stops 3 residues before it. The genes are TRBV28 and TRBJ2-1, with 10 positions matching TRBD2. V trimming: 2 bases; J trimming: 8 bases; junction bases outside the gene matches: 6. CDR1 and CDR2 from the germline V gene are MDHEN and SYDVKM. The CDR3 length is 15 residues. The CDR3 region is CASSLEFLAGDEQFF. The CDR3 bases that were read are TGTGCCAGCAGTTTAGAGTTCCTAGCGGGAGATGAG.

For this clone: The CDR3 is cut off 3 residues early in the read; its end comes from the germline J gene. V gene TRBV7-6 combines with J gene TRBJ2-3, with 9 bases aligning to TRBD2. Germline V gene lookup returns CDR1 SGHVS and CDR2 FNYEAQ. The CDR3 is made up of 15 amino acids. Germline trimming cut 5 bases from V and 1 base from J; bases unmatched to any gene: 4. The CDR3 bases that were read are TGTGCCAGCAGCCCACGGACTAGCGGCACAGATACG. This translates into CASSPRTSGTDT. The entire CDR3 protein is CASSPRTSGTDTQYF.

CDR3 residues: CASSHSGGLQETQYF. CDR3 bases read: TGTGCCAGCAGCCATAGCGGGGGACTCCAAGAGACC. The V and J genes are TRBV7-3 and TRBJ2-5; 9 positions agree with TRBD2. The CDR3 end is not reached by the read, which stops 3 residues before it; the germline J gene fills it in. There are 15 residues in the CDR3. The V gene end was trimmed by 5 bases and the J gene end by 1 base; junction bases not matched to a gene: 5. Germline V CDR1 and CDR2: SGHTA, FQGTGA.

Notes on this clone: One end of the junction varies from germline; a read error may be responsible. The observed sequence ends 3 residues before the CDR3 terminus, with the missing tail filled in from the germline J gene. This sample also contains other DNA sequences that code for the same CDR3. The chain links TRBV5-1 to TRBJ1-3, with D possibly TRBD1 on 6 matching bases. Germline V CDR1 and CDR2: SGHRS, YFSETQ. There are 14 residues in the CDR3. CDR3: CASSLGQAGNTIYF. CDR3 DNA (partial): TGCGCCAGCAGCTTGGGACAGGCTGGAAACACA.

CDR3 bases read: TGTGCCAGCTCACTGTCAATAGCCGACAATGAG. Protein: CASSLSIADNE. In full, the CDR3 reads CASSLSIADNEQFF. This chain connects TRBV18 to TRBJ2-1; the D is unclear. From the germline J gene comes the end of the CDR3, since the read stops 3 residues before it. Germline CDR1 and CDR2: KGHSH and LQKENI. Deletions cut 4 bases from V and 5 bases from J, with 12 bases between. The CDR3 runs 14 residues.

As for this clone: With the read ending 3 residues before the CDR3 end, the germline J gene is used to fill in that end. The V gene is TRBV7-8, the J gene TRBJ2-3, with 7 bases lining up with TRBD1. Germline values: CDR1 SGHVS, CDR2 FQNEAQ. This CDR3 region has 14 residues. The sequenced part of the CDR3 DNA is TGTGCCAGCAGCTTAGGGACAGGACAAGAGACG. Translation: CASSLGTGQET. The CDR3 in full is CASSLGTGQETQYF. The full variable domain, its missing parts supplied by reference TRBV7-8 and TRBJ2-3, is GAGVSQSPRYKVAKRGQDVALRCDPISGHVSLFWYQQALGQGPEFLTYFQNEAQLDKSGLPSDRFFAERPEGSVSTLKIQRTQQEDSAVYLCASSLGTGQETQYFGPGTRLTVL.

The CDR3 here is CASSRGGGETQYF. The sequenced CDR3 bases are TGTGCCAGCAGCCGAGGGGGCGGTGAGACC. The rearrangement joins TRBV7-9 to TRBJ2-5; the match to TRBD1 covers 7 bases. The read terminates 3 residues ahead of where the CDR3 ends, so the germline J gene completes it. The CDR3 length is 13 residues. The J segment lost 5 bases and the V segment lost 5 bases, leaving 5 bases of the junction unmatched. The germline V gene encodes CDR1 SEHNR and CDR2 FQNEAQ (reference sequence).

Partial CDR3 DNA: TGTGCCAGCTCACCACCGGCTAGCGGGGGAGCCTACGAG. Its protein product is CASSPPASGGAYE. The entire CDR3 protein reads CASSPPASGGAYEQYF. V usage is TRBV18 and J usage is TRBJ2-7; 10 bases fit TRBD2. Coverage ceases 3 residues before the CDR3 finishes, and the germline J gene fills in the end. The CDR3 is made up of 16 amino acids. J gave up 2 bases and V 0 bases, and 4 bases lay outside the gene matches. Germline CDR1 and CDR2: KGHSH and LQKENI.

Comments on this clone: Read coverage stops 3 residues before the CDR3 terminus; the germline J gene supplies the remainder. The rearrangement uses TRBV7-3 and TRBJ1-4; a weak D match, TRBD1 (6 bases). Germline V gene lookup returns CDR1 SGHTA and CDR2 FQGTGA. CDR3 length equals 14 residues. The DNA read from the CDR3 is TGTGCCAGCAGCTTTGGGACAAATAATTCACCA. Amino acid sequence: CASSFGTNNSP. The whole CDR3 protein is CASSFGTNNSPLFF.

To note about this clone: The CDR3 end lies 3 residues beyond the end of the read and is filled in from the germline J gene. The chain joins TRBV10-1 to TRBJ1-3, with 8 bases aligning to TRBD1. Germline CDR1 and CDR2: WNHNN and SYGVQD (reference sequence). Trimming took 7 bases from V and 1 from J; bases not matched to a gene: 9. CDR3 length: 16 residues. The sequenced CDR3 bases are TGCGCCAGCACCCGAGGGGGACAGGCTTCTGGAAACACC. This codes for CASTRGGQASGNT. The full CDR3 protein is CASTRGGQASGNTIYF.

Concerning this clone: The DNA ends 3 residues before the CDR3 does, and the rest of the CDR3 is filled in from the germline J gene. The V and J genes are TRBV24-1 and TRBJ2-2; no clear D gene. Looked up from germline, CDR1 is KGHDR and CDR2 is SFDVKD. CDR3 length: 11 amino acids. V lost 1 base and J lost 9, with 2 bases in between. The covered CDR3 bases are TGTGCCACCAGTGATTTTAGGGAG. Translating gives CATSDFRE. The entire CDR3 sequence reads CATSDFRELFF.

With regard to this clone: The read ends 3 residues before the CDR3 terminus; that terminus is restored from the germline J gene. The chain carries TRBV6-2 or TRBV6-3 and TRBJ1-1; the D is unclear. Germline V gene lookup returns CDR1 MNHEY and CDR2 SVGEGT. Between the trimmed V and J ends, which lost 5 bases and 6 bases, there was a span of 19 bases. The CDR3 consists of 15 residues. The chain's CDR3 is CASSPHAAGNPEAFF. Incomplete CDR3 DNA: TGTGCCAGCAGTCCCCATGCCGCGGGGAATCCTGAA.

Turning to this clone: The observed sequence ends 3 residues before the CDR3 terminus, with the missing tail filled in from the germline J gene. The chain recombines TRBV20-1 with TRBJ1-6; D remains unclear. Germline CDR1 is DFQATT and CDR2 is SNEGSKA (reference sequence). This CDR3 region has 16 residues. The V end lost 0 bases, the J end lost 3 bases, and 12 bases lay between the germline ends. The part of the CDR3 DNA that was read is TGCAGTGCTAGAGATCTCCAGGTGGGCTATAATTCACCC. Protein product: CSARDLQVGYNSP. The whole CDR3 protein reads CSARDLQVGYNSPLHF.